A selection of T cell receptor beta chains follows, all from one sample in a study of beta chain features in type 1 diabetes. Data came from immunoSEQ multiplex PCR; TCRdb stores just in-frame clones and leaves some out. This sample carries some 900,000 clones, 15% to 20% of them seen once, and the ten largest clones take 0.023%. The source material was naive CD4+ T cells from blood. The receptors here all came from a woman under 30 in good health. Each CDR3 is given with its conserved first and last residue. Each record gives: V gene, J gene, clone size, D gene, CDR3 DNA, CDR3 protein. A D gene is named only where the DNA matches it firmly. Size is omitted from some rows. Given values are once, few, many or a class for expanded clones.

TRBV4-2	TRBJ1-5	-	-	TGTGCCAGCAGCGCCCAGAATTGGGGCAATCAGCCCCAGCATTTT	CASSAQNWGNQPQHF
TRBV10-1	TRBJ2-3	few	TRBD2	TGCGCCAGCCAGCGGGAGGGCTCAGATACGCAGTATTTT	CASQREGSDTQYF
TRBV18	TRBJ2-3	few	-	TGTGCCAGCTCACCCGCCGGGACCACAGATACGCAGTATTTT	CASSPAGTTDTQYF
TRBV6-6	TRBJ2-5	few	TRBD2	TGTGCCAGCAGTCCATGGACTAGCGAGGAAGAGACCCAGTACTTC	CASSPWTSEEETQYF
TRBV6-6	TRBJ1-1	few	-	TGTGCCAGCAGTTCTCATGGACACGCCGTGAACACTGAAGCTTTCTTT	CASSSHGHAVNTEAFF
TRBV10-3	TRBJ2-7	-	-	TGTGCCATCAGTGTCGCAAACTACGAGCAGTACTTC	CAISVANYEQYF
TRBV4-3	TRBJ2-1	-	-	TGCGCCAGCAGCCAAGCAGGGTGGTCCTACAATGAGCAGTTCTTC	CASSQAGWSYNEQFF
TRBV4-3	TRBJ2-1	-	-	TGCGCCAGCAGCCAAGTAGTAGGAGGGTTCAATGAGCAGTTCTTC	CASSQVVGGFNEQFF
TRBV10-3	TRBJ1-2	few	-	TGTGCCATCAGTGCGCGGGGTTATGGCTACACCTTC	CAISARGYGYTF
TRBV6-4	TRBJ2-3	few	-	TGTGCCAGCAGTGATCCTAGGACAGATACGCAGTATTTT	CASSDPRTDTQYF
TRBV29-1	TRBJ2-7	few	TRBD1	TGCAGCGTAGTGTACAGGGGTGGAGGCTACGAGCAGTACTTC	CSVVYRGGGYEQYF
TRBV2	TRBJ2-1	once	-	TGTGCCAGCAGTGAGTTCCAGGGCGCCCCCGAGCAGTTCTTC	CASSEFQGAPEQFF
TRBV18	TRBJ2-5	-	-	TGTGCCAGCTCACCACGGCGCGGAGGGACAGAGACCCAGTACTTC	CASSPRRGGTETQYF
TRBV10-3	TRBJ2-6	many	-	TGTGCCATCAGTGAAGAGTACTCTGGGGCCAACGTCCTGACTTTC	CAISEEYSGANVLTF
TRBV7-3	TRBJ1-2	-	-	TGTGCCAGCAGCCCGGACAAGTACTACTATGGCTACACCTTC	CASSPDKYYYGYTF
TRBV11-2	TRBJ2-1	-	-	TGTGCCAGCAGCTTGACAGACCACAATGAGCAGTTCTTC	CASSLTDHNEQFF
TRBV28	TRBJ2-1	-	TRBD2	TGTGCCAGCAGTTTAGATGCTAGCGGGAGTCATGAGCAGTTCTTC	CASSLDASGSHEQFF
TRBV29-1	TRBJ2-6	-	-	TGCAGCGTTAAGGACCGGCCTGGGGCCAACGTCCTGACTTTC	CSVKDRPGANVLTF
TRBV9	TRBJ1-1	few	-	TGTGCCAGCAGCGTAGATGGGGACATGAACACTGAAGCTTTCTTT	CASSVDGDMNTEAFF
TRBV18	TRBJ1-4	-	-	TGTGCCAGCTCACCACAACGCGGTAATGAAAAACTGTTTTTT	CASSPQRGNEKLFF
TRBV9	TRBJ2-1	-	TRBD2	TGTGCCAGCAGCGTTTCAATTGCGGGAGGGGTGACCTACAATGAGCAGTTCTTC	CASSVSIAGGVTYNEQFF
TRBV10-3	TRBJ2-3	-	TRBD1	TGTGCCATCAGACCAAACCAGGGGGCGAGGGATACGCAGTATTTT	CAIRPNQGARDTQYF
TRBV5-1	TRBJ2-1	few	-	TGCGCCAGCAGCCTCCGGGGTTCGTACAATGAGCAGTTCTTC	CASSLRGSYNEQFF
TRBV7-3	TRBJ2-3	few	-	TGTGCCAGCAGCTTAAGGTTGACAGATACGCAGTATTTT	CASSLRLTDTQYF
TRBV7-8	TRBJ2-2	-	-	TGTGCCAGCAGCTTGGGGGATGCCGGGGAGCTGTTTTTT	CASSLGDAGELFF
TRBV19	TRBJ2-1	-	TRBD2	TGTGCCAGTAGTCCCTTAGCGGGAGTCTCCTACAATGAGCAGTTCTTC	CASSPLAGVSYNEQFF
TRBV9	TRBJ2-2	-	-	TGTGCCAGCAGCGTAGGTCTCACCGGGGAGCTGTTTTTT	CASSVGLTGELFF
TRBV7-8	TRBJ2-7	-	-	TGTGCCAGCAGCTTAACGGGCGCGGCGTGGGGCTTACCCACTCTCTACGAGCAGTACTTC	CASSLTGAAWGLPTLYEQYF
TRBV5-4	TRBJ2-7	-	TRBD2	TGTGCCAGCAGCTTGTGGCCTAGCGGGAGCTCCTACGAGCAGTACTTC	CASSLWPSGSSYEQYF
TRBV7-2	TRBJ2-5	-	-	TGTGCCAGCAGCCAAGTGTGGGAAGAGACCCAGTACTTC	CASSQVWEETQYF
TRBV7-9	TRBJ2-1	few	TRBD1	TGTGCCAGCAGCATGAGAAGACAGGGGAGGACGTCGGACAATGAGCAGTTCTTC	CASSMRRQGRTSDNEQFF
TRBV30	TRBJ2-3	-	TRBD2	TGTGCCTGGAGTGTACAGTCTAGCGGGCCTAGCACAGATACGCAGTATTTT	CAWSVQSSGPSTDTQYF
TRBV7-2	TRBJ2-7	-	-	TGTGCCAGCAGCATCTCCTACGAGCAGTACTTC	CASSISYEQYF
TRBV6-1	TRBJ2-1	few	TRBD1	TGTGCCAGCAGTGGGACAGGAGGATATGAGCAGTTCTTC	CASSGTGGYEQFF
TRBV7-2	TRBJ1-5	-	-	TGTGCCAGCAGCTTAGGGTCAGAAATTCAGCCCCAGCATTTT	CASSLGSEIQPQHF
TRBV5-1	TRBJ1-2	few	TRBD1	TGCGCCAGCAGCTTGACAGGGGTGGGAGGCTACACCTTC	CASSLTGVGGYTF